Given below is one TCR beta chain in context. Antigen specificity is unknown. Uncontrolled infection, other autoimmune disease, pregnancy and lactation each barred patients from inclusion. Out of approximately 9.9 ml of fresh peripheral blood came the PBMCs. RNA transcripts yielded amplified TCR beta CDR3 regions. Carried out on the TCR CDR3, a first-round RT-PCR used the HTBI primer set. TCRdb used MiXCR to reprocess the multiplex PCR reads, holding one entry per CDR3 protein. This table holds over 650,000 distinct CDR3 sequences, around 17% found once. This sample was included in a study of T cells in Graves' hyperthyroidism and ophthalmopathy. This CDR3 comprises 15 residues. Trimming at V came to 6 bases and at J to 9 bases, leaving 9 bases not matched to a gene. Germline values: CDR1 WSHSY, CDR2 SAAADI. Notes on the study in general: Using 13 V-J features, a model discriminated ophthalmopathy from stable hyperthyroidism. The majority of expanded thyroid clonotypes above 0.001 also appeared in blood.

This receptor was obtained from a man aged 18 to 30 with Graves' hyperthyroidism. The chain uses TRBV10-2 and TRBJ2-1, with 12 bases lining up with TRBD1. Sequences were obtained from blood. The CDR3 DNA is TGCGCCAGCAGGGCCGGGACAGGGGGCTTCGGTGAGCAGTTCTTC. It translates to CASRAGTGGFGEQFF.